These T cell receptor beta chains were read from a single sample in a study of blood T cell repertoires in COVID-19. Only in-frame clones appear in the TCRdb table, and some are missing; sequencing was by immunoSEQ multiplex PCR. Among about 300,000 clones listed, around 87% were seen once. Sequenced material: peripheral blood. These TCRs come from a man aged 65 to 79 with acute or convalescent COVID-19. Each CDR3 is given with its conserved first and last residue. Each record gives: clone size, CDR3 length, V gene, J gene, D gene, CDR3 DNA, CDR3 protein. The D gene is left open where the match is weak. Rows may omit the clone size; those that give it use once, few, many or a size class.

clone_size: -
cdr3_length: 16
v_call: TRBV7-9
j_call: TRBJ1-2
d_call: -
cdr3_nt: TGTGCCAGCAGCTTAGACTCGGGGGGACTGGCCTATGGCTACACCTTC
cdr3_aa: CASSLDSGGLAYGYTF

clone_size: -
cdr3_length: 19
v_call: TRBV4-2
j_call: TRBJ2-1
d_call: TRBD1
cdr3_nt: TGTGCCAGCAGCCAGTCTCCGGGACAGAGGTACCAACAATACAATGAGCAGTTCTTC
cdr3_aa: CASSQSPGQRYQQYNEQFF

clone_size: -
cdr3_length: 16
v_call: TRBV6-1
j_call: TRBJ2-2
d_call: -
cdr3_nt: TGTGCCAGCAGTGAGTCGGGACTTCCGAACACCGGGGAGCTGTTTTTT
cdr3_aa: CASSESGLPNTGELFF

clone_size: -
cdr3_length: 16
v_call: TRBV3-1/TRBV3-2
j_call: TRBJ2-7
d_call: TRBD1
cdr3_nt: TGTGCCAGCAGCCCTGTTATCGGACAGGGGGGAGGCGAGCAGTACTTC
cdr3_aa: CASSPVIGQGGGEQYF

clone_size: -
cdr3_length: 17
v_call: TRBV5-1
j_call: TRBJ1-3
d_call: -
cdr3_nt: TGCGCCAGCAGCTTGGCCGGTACGGGTAGCTCTGGAAACACCATATATTTT
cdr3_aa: CASSLAGTGSSGNTIYF

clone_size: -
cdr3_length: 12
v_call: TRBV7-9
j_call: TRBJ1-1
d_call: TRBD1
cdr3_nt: TGTGCCAGCAGCTCGGGGACAGAGGAAGCTTTCTTT
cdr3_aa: CASSSGTEEAFF

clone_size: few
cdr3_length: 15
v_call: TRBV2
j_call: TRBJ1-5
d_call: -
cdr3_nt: TGTGCCAGCAGTGAAAGTCTAAATAGCAATCAGCCCCAGCATTTT
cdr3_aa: CASSESLNSNQPQHF

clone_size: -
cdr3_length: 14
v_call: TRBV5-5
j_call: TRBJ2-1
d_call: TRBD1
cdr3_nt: TGTGCCAGCAGCCAGACAGGGCTAGGCGATGAGCAGTTCTTC
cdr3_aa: CASSQTGLGDEQFF

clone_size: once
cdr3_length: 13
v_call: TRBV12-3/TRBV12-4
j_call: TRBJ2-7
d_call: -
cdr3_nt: TGTGCCAGCAGTTTCCAGGGGATTTACGAGCAGTACTTC
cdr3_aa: CASSFQGIYEQYF

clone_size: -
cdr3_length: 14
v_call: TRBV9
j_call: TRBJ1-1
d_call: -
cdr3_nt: TGTGCCAGCAGCCCCTTGGGGGGGAACACTGAAGCTTTCTTT
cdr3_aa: CASSPLGGNTEAFF

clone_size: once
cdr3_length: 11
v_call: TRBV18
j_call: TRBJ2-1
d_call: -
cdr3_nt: TGTGCCAGCTCACCCAACAATGAGCAGTTCTTC
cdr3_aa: CASSPNNEQFF

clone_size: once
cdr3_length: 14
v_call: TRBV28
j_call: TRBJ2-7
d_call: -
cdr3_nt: TGTGCCAGCAGCCGCCCCCAGGTTCTGAACGAGCAGTACTTC
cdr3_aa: CASSRPQVLNEQYF

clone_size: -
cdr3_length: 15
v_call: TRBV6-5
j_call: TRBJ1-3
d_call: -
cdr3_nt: TGTGCCAGCAGTCCGCAGGGAATTCAAGGAAACACCATATATTTT
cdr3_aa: CASSPQGIQGNTIYF

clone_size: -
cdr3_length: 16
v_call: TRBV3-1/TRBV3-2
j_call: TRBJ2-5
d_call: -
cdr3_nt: TGTGCCAGCAGCCAAGATCGGACAGACGACCAAGAGACCCAGTACTTC
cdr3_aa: CASSQDRTDDQETQYF

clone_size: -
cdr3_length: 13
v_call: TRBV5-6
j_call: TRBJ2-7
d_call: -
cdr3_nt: TGTGCCAGCAGCTTGGCGTCGGGCTACGAGCAGTACTTC
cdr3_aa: CASSLASGYEQYF

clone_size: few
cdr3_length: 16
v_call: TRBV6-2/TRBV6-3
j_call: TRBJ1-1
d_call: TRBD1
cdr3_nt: TGTGCCAGCAGTTACCAAACAGGGGGCGTGAACACTGAAGCTTTCTTT
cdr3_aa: CASSYQTGGVNTEAFF